This T cell receptor beta chain is drawn from a study of T cell responses to AZD1222 COVID-19 vaccine. Study results and limitations: White British ancestry dominated among donors, who included more females, and clonal diversity was possibly underestimated.

Germline loops: CDR1 SEHNR, CDR2 FQNEAQ (reference sequence). Trimming removed 0 bases from V and 8 bases from J, with 7 bases in between. This CDR3 spans 12 amino acids. With respect to this clone: Its antigen is currently unknown. Different DNA sequences within this sample yield the same CDR3.

Some clones are missing from TCRdb's copy, which holds only in-frame ones; the method was immunoSEQ multiplex PCR. The sample has nearly 200,000 clones, approximately 95% seen once. The material sequenced was peripheral blood, taken 28 days after the second AZD1222 dose. The chain combines TRBV7-9 with TRBJ1-1; no clear D. This TCR came from an adult who received the AZD1222 COVID-19 vaccine. The CDR3 loop is CASSLALTEAFF. The CDR3 nucleotides are TGTGCCAGCAGCTTAGCTTTGACAGAAGCTTTCTTT.